This T cell receptor beta chain stems from a study of T cell repertoires and HLA-DP antigens. Repertoires were generated with immunoSEQ multiplex PCR, while TCRdb's copy carries only in-frame clones and drops some. Counted here are about 120,000 clones, around 93% occurring once; the ten biggest clones make up 0.25% to 0.3%. As concerns this clone: The antigen is unknown.

The sequenced material came from CD4+ T cells from PBMCs. The TCR comes from a woman between 18 and 29 years old in good health and CMV-seronegative.

The CDR3 sequence: CASSFGSSGRAGAYNEQFF. In nucleotides, the CDR3 is TGTGCCAGCAGTTTTGGGTCTAGCGGGAGGGCCGGGGCCTACAATGAGCAGTTCTTC. This chain links TRBV27 with TRBJ2-1, with 12 bases fitting TRBD2. CDR3 length: 19 amino acids. V was clipped by 3 bases and J by 2 bases; unmatched bases: 11. Germline V gene data show CDR1 as MNHEY and CDR2 as SMNVEV (reference sequence).